This paragraph covers one TCR beta chain sequence. The CDR3 covers 15 residues. Germline V gene data show CDR1 as MNHEY and CDR2 as SVGAGI. V dropped 4 bases and J dropped 12; count of bases not matched to a gene: 14. 13 Jbeta primers and 60 Vbeta primers were used for the PCR. Clones were sequenced by immunoSEQ multiplex PCR, and TCRdb holds only the in-frame ones, with some missing. Here the sample spans about 94,000 clones, about 75% being singletons. These data come from a study of cytomegalovirus exposure and HLA in healthy donors. Material for sequencing was PBMCs. The TCR was taken from a man in his forties or fifties in good health and CMV-seropositive. J is TRBJ2-1 and V is TRBV6-5; 8 nucleotides match TRBD1. CDR3 bases: TGTGCCAGCAGTTCTCCAGGGGGCGGCGAAGTAGGGCAGTTCTTC. This encodes CASSSPGGGEVGQFF.